This T cell receptor beta chain is from a study of T cells after yellow fever vaccination (dated by TCRdb to the late 2010s). At the level of the whole study: The SMART-Seq v4 Ultra Low Input RNA kit was used to prepare libraries from fractions with low cell numbers. Two healthy male donors, one aged 18 to 30 and one aged 30 to 40 years, were included in the cohort. Blood was collected at multiple timepoints before and after primary and secondary immunization, and bulk PBMC replicates and cell subsets were isolated. To track T-cell clones before and after primary and booster YFV17D yellow fever vaccination, bulk TCR alpha and beta repertoires were sequenced longitudinally.

Findings and caveats that apply to the study as a whole: After the booster, most of the clones that had expanded following primary vaccination were detected again (roughly 97% of CD4 and around 90% of CD8), which suggests that memory was broadly maintained. Computational filtering was required because FACS-sorted repertoires could contain abundant contaminating clonotypes from the bulk population. The study included only two donors, which limits how far the findings can be generalized. The secondary T-cell response was found to be weaker but faster than the primary response, with a peak reached on day 5 rather than on day 15. A small fraction of clonotypes appeared in both the CD4 and CD8 compartments, likely as a result of convergent recombination.

This clonotype showed up just a few times. Its antigen is still unknown. No base quality information exists; no much larger clone differs at one position. The CDR3 covers 13 residues, taking in both the cysteine and the phenylalanine. The retained sequence is limited to the CDR3, 39 bases, with the frame set at the first base. The germline V gene (reference sequence) yields SEHNR for CDR1 and FQNEAQ for CDR2. V is shortened by 7 bases, J by 3 bases, and the region joining them spans 10 bases. Synthesis of TCR cDNA relied on 5'RACE template switching, a step that introduced a universal primer site along with unique molecular identifiers. cDNA synthesis was primed from both the TCR alpha and TCR beta constant segments. Library amplification used two PCR steps, and the second PCR step added sample barcodes and sequencing adapters. Sequencing of libraries was performed on Illumina HiSeq 2500 (2x100 bp) or NovaSeq (2x150 bp). The study's own analysis went as follows. MIGEC was used to demultiplex reads and collapse the reads into UMI consensus sequences, and MiXCR was used for V(D)J alignment. Clonotypes responding to the vaccine were identified with edgeR on replicate PBMC samples, with the criteria of FDR below 0.01 and a log2 fold change above 5 up to day 15. Each bulk clonotype received a CD4 or CD8 identity based on whether the sequenced CD4 or CD8 repertoire contained that clonotype at higher abundance. TCRdb reran the public reads through fastp at Q25 and MiXCR, keeping productive beta chains. Each CDR3 protein gets just one entry, which takes the most common genes and DNA from the rows behind it. None of the V and J calls come from the authors' own analysis; TCRdb made them. This sample lists approximately 510,000 distinct CDR3 sequences; less than 25% were detected once. Of the sample, around 17% is held by the ten largest clones.

In light of the paper, this sample's treatment or condition label describes: live attenuated yellow fever vaccine strain. At each blood-draw timepoint, two biological replicates of bulk PBMCs were obtained. A standard Ficoll-Paque protocol was used to isolate PBMCs from peripheral blood. RNA was extracted with TriZol from bulk PBMCs, CD4 and CD8 fractions, and dextramer-positive and dextramer-negative fractions. The material was PBMCs, obtained approximately 22 days after the first yellow fever vaccination. This receptor was identified in a man in his late teens or twenties who received the YFV17D yellow fever vaccine. The sequence is built from TRBV7-9 and TRBJ1-3; TRBD1 is possibly the D segment (5 matching bases). The CDR3 protein sequence reads: CASIGTVGNTIYF. The sequenced DNA is TGTGCCAGCATAGGGACGGTTGGAAACACCATATATTTT.